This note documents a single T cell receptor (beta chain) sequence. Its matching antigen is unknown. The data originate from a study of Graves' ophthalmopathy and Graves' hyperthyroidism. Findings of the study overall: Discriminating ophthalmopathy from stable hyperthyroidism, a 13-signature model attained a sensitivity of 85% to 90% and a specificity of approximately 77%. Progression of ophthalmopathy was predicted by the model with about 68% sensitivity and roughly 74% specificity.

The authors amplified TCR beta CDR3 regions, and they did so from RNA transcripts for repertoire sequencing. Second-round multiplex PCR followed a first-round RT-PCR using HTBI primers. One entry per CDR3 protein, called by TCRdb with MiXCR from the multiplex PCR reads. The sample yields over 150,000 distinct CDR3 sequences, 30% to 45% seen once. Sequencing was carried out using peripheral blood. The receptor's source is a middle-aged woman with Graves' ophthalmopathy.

In nucleotides, the CDR3 is TGTGCCAGCAGTTCCTGGGACTCCATGAACACTGAAGCTTTCTTT. This encodes CASSSWDSMNTEAFF. The chain links TRBV12-3 or TRBV12-4 to TRBJ1-1, with D tentatively TRBD1 (5 bases). V was shortened by 4 bases and J by 0 bases, with 12 bases between the two germline ends. The CDR3 is made up of 15 amino acids.